This T cell receptor beta chain was captured in a study of T cell clones after liver transplantation. This table comes from immunoSEQ multiplex PCR, and its TCRdb copy is limited to in-frame clones, with some not included. Among roughly 20,000 clones listed, approximately 95% were seen once. The CDR3 is made up of 10 amino acids. The germline V gene has CDR1 SNHLY and CDR2 FYNNEI. V was shortened by 9 bases and J by 6 bases, with 9 bases between the two germline ends. The chain uses TRBV2 and TRBJ2-7; D remains ambiguous. Sequencing used CD8+ T cells from blood, obtained roughly 26 months after liver transplant. The sequence came from a human patient who received a liver transplant. These T cells may partly come from the graft donor. The CDR3 region has the DNA TGTGCCAGTCACGGCTCCGAGCAGTACTTC. Its translation is CASHGSEQYF.